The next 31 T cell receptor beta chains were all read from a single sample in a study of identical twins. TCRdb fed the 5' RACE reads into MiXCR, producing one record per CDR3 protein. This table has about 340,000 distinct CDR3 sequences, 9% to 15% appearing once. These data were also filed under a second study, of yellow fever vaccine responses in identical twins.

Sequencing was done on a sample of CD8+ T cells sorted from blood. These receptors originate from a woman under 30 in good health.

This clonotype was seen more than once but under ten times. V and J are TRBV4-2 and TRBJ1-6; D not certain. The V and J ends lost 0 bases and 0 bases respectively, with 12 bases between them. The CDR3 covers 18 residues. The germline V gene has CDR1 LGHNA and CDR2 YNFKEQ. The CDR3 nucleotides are TGTGCCAGCAGCCAAGAGCTGGTCACTATCTCCTATAATTCACCCCTCCACTTT. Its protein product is CASSQELVTISYNSPLHF.

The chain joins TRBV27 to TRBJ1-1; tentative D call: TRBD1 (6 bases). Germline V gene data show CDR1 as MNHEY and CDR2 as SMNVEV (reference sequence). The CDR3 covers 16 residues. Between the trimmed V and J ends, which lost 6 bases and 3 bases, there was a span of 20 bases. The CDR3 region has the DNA TGTGCCAGCAGATCGCCGGAGGCCAGGGGAGACACTGAAGCTTTCTTT. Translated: CASRSPEARGDTEAFF.

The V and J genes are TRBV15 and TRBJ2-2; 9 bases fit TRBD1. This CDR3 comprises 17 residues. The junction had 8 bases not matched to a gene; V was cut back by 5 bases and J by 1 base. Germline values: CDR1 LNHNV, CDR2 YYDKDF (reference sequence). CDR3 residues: CATSGRTGDLNTGELFF. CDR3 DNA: TGTGCCACCAGCGGACGGACAGGGGACCTGAACACCGGGGAGCTGTTTTTT.

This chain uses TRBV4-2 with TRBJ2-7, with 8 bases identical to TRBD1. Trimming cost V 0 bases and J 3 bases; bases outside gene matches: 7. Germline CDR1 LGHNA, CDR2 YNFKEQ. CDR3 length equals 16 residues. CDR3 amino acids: CASSQETGVYGYEQYF. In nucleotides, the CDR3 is TGTGCCAGCAGCCAAGAGACAGGGGTTTATGGCTACGAGCAGTACTTC.

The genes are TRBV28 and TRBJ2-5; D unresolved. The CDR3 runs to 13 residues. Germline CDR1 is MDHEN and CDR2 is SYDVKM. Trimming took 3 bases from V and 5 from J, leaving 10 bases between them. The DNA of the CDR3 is TGTGCCAGCAGTTTTCGTACTTCGGAGACCCAGTACTTC. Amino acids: CASSFRTSETQYF. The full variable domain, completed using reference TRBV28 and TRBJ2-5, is DVKVTQSSRYLVKRTGEKVFLECVQDMDHENMFWYRQDPGLGLRLIYFSYDVKMKEKGDIPEGYSVSREKKERFSLILESASTNQTSMYLCASSFRTSETQYFGPGTRLLVL.

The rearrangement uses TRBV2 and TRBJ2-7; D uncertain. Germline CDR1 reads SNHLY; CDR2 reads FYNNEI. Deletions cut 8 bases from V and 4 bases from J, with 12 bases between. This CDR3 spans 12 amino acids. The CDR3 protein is CASGPSFYEQYF. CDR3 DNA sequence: TGTGCCAGCGGACCGAGTTTTTACGAGCAGTACTTC.

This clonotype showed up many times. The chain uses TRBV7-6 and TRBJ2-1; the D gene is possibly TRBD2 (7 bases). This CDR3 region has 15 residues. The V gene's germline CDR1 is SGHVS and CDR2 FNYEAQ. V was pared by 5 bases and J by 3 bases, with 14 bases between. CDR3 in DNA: TGTGCCAGCAGCCGACTAGCAGGGGTCTACAATGAGCAGTTCTTC. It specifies CASSRLAGVYNEQFF.

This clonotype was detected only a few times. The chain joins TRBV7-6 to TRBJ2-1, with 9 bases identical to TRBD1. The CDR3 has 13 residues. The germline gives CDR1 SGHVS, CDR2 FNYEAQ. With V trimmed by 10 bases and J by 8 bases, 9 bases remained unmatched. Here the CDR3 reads CAIRSGQGYEQFF. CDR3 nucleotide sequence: TGTGCCATCCGCTCGGGACAGGGCTATGAGCAGTTCTTC.

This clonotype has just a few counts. Here the CDR3 reads CASREEWSADTQYF. The CDR3 DNA sequence: TGTGCCAGCAGGGAAGAGTGGAGCGCAGATACGCAGTATTTT. The J gene is TRBJ2-3, the V gene TRBV5-5; the D is unclear. Trimming removed 5 bases from V and 4 bases from J, with 14 bases in between. Germline assignment: CDR1 SGHKS and CDR2 YYEKEE (reference sequence). CDR3 length: 14 residues.

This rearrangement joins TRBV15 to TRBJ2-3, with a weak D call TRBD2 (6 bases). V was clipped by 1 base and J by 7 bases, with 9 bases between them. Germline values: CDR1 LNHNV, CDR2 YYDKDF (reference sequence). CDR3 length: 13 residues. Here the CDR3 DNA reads TGTGCCACCAGCAGAGGGGGGGAGCATACGCAGTATTTT. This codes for CATSRGGEHTQYF.

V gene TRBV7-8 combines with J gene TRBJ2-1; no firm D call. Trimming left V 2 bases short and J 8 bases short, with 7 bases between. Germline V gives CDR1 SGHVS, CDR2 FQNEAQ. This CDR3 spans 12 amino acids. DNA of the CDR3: TGTGCCAGCAGCTTAAGTAGGGATGAGCAGTTCTTC. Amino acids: CASSLSRDEQFF.

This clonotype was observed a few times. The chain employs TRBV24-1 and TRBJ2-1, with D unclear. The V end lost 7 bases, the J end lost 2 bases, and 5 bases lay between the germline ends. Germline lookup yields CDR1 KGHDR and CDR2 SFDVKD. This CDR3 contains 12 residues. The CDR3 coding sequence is TGTGCCACCAGCAATACCTACAATGAGCAGTTCTTC. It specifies CATSNTYNEQFF.

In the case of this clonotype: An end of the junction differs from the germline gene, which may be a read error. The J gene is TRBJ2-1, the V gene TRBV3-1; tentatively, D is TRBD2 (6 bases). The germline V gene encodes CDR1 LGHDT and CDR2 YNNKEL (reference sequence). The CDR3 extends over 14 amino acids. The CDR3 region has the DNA TGTGCCAGCACCCAAAAGACTGGGACTGGTGAGCAGTTCTTC. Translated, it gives CASTQKTGTGEQFF.

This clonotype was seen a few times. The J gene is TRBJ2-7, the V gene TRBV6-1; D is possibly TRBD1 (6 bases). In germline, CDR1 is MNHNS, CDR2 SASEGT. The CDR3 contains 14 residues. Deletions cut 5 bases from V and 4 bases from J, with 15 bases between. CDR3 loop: CASSPRDTPYEQYV. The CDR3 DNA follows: TGTGCCAGCAGTCCCCGGGACACACCGTACGAGCAGTACGTC.

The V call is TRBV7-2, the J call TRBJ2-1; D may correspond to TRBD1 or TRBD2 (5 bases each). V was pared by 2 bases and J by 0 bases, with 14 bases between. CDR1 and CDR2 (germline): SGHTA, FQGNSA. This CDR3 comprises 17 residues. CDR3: CASSLRDGEPSYNEQFF. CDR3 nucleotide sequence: TGTGCCAGCAGCTTAAGGGACGGGGAACCCTCCTACAATGAGCAGTTCTTC.

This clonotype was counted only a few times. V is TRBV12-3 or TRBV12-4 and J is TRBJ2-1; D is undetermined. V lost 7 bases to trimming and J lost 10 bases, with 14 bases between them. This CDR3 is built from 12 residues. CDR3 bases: TGTGCCAGCAAAATTTACCCCGAGGAGCAGTTCTTC. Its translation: CASKIYPEEQFF.

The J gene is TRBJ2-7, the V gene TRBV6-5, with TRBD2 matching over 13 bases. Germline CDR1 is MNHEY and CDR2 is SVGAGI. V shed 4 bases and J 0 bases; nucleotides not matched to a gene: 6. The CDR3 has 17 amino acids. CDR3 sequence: CASSSGLAGDFSYEQYF. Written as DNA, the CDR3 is TGTGCCAGCAGTTCAGGACTAGCGGGAGACTTCTCCTACGAGCAGTACTTC.

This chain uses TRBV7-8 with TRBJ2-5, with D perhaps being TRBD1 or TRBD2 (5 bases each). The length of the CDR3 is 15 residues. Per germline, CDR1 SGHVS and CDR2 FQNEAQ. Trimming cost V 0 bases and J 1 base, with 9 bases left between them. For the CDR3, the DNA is TGTGCCAGCAGCTTAGCTTGGGGGTCCCAAGAGACCCAGTACTTC. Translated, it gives CASSLAWGSQETQYF. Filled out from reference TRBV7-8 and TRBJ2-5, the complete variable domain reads GAGVSQSPRYKVAKRGQDVALRCDPISGHVSLFWYQQALGQGPEFLTYFQNEAQLDKSGLPSDRFFAERPEGSVSTLKIQRTQQEDSAVYLCASSLAWGSQETQYFGPGTRLLVL.

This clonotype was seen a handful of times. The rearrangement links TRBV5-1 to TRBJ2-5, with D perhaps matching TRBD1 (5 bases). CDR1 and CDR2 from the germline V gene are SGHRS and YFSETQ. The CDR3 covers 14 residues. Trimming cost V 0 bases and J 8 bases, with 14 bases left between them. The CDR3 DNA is TGCGCCAGCAGCTTGGATATAGGGGCGAGTACCCAGTACTTC. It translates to CASSLDIGASTQYF.

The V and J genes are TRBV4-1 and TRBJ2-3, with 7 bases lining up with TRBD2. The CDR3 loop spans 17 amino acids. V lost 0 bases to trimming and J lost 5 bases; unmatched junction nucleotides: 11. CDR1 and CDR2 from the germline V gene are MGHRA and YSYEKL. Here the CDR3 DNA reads TGCGCCAGCAGCCAAGACCCTACTAGCGTCGGGATAGATACGCAGTATTTT. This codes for CASSQDPTSVGIDTQYF.

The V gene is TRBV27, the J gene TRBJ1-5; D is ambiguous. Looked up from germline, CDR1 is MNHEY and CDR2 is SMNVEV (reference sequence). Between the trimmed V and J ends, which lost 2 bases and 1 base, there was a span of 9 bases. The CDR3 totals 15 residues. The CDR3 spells CASSLEGRSNQPQHF. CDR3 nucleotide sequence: TGTGCCAGCAGTTTAGAGGGAAGAAGCAATCAGCCCCAGCATTTT.

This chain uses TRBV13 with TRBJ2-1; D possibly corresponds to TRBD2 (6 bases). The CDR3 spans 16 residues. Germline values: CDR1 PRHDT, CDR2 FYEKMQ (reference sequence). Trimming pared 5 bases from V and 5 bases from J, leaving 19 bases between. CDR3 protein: CASSRKPPAGNNEQFF. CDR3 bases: TGTGCCAGCAGCCGAAAACCCCCCGCGGGAAACAATGAGCAGTTCTTC.

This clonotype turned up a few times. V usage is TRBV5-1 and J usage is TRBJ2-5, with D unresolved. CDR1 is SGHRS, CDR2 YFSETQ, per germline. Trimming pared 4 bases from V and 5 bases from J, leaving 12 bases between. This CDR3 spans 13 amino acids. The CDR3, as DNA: TGCGCCAGCAGCCGGAATCCTTCCGAGACCCAGTACTTC. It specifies CASSRNPSETQYF.

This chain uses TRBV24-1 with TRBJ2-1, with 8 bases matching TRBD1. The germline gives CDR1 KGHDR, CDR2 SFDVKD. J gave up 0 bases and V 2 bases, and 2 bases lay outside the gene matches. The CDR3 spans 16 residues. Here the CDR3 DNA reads TGTGCCACCAGTGATTACAGGGGGAGCTCCTACAATGAGCAGTTCTTC. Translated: CATSDYRGSSYNEQFF.

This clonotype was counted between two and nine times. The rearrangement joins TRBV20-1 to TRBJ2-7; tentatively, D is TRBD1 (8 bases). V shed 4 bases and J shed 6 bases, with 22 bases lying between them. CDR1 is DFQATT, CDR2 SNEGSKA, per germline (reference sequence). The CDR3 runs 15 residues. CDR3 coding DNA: TGCAGTGCTAAGGACAGGGAGGGACTCCCACGCGAGCAGTACTTC. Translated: CSAKDREGLPREQYF.

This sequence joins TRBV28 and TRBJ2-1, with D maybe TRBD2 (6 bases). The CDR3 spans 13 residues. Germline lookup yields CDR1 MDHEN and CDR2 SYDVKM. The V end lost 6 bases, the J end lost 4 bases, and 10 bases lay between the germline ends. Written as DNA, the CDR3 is TGTGCCAGCAGCGGGGACTTTTACAATGAGCAGTTCTTC. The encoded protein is CASSGDFYNEQFF.

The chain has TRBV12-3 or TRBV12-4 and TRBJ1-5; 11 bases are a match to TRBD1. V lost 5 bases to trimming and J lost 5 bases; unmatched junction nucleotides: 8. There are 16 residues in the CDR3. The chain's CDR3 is CASSPEWGQGDQPQHF. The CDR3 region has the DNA TGTGCCAGCAGTCCGGAGTGGGGACAGGGGGATCAGCCCCAGCATTTT.

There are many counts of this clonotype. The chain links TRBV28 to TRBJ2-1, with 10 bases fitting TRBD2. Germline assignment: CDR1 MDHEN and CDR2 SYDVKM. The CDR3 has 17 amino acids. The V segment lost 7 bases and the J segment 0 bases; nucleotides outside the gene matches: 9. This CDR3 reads CASTYPTSGISYNEQFF. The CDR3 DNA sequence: TGTGCCAGCACTTACCCAACTAGCGGGATCTCCTACAATGAGCAGTTCTTC.

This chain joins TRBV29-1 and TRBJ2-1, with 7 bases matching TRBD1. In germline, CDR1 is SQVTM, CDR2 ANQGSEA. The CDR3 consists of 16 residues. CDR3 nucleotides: TGCAGTTCAACACTAGTAACAGGGGCCGTCGACAATGAGCAGTTCTTC. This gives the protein CSSTLVTGAVDNEQFF.

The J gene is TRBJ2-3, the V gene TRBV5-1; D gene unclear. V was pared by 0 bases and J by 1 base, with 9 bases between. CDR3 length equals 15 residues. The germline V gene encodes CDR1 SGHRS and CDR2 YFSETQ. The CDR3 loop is CASSLEVFGTDTQYF. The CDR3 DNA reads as TGCGCCAGCAGCTTGGAGGTTTTCGGCACAGATACGCAGTATTTT.

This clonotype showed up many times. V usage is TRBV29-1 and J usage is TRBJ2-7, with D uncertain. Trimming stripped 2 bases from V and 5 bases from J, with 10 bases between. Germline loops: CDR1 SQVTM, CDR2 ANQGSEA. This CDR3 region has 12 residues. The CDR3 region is CSVETAGNEQYV. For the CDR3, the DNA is TGCAGCGTTGAAACAGCTGGGAACGAGCAGTACGTC.